This TCR beta chain was documented in a study of vaccination effects on CD4 cells after COVID-19. The length of the CDR3 is 15 residues. Peptide-pool stimulation followed by sequencing identified expanded antigen-specific CD4+ clonotypes in the ViraFEST assay. Culture lasted approximately 10 days before CD4+ T cell isolation. Everyone in the study got two shots of either the BNT162b2 or mRNA-1273 vaccine. Sequencing was performed with immunoSEQ multiplex PCR; in TCRdb, only in-frame clones are kept and a portion is missing. The sample carries fewer than 35,000 clones, just under 75% recorded once. A remark on this clone: Its specificity is unknown.

Sample: CD4+ T cells from PBMCs cultured with HCoV-229E spike peptides, taken after COVID-19 vaccination. V gene TRBV21-1 combines with J gene TRBJ1-5; the D segment call TRBD1 is taken from the table without a DNA check. TRBV21-1 is a listed pseudogene. This receptor was taken from a human donor who received a COVID-19 vaccine. CDR3 DNA: TGTGCCAGCAGACCCCGGGACAGGGATACTCAGCCCCAGCATTTT. It codes for CASRPRDRDTQPQHF.